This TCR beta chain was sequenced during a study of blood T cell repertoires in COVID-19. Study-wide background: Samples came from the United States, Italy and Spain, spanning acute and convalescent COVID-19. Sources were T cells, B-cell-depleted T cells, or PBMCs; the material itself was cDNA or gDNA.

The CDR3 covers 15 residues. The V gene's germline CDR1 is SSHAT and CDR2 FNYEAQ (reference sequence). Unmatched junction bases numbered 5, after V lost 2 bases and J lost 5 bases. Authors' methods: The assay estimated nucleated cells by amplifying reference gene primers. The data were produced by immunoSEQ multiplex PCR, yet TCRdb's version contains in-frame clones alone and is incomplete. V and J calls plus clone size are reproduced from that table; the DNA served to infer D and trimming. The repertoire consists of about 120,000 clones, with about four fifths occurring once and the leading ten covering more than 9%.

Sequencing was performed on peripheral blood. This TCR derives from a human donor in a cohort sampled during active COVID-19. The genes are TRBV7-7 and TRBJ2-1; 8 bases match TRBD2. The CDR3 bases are TGTGCCAGCAGCTTATCTAGCGGGCCGAACAATGAGCAGTTCTTC. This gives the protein CASSLSSGPNNEQFF.